This T cell receptor beta chain was observed in a study of T cell clonality in common variable immunodeficiency. Broader study findings: T cell subpopulation sequencing would be needed to explain CVID clonality. Reportedly, TCR beta sequences from common variable immunodeficiency showed fewer deletions and N-nucleotide insertions.

Notes on this clone: Antigen specificity is unknown. The read is 3 residues too short to cover the CDR3 end, so that end is filled in from the germline J gene.

Repertoires were generated with immunoSEQ multiplex PCR, while TCRdb's copy carries only in-frame clones and drops some. The sample counts more than 25,000 clones, none seen once; the ten largest own more than 3.5%. Of CVID subjects, approximately 14 were female and around 27 male, mean age approximately 41. For at least one year, all CVID subjects received replacement immunoglobulin. Germline V gives CDR1 GTSNPN, CDR2 SVGIG (reference sequence). This CDR3 spans 15 amino acids. The clonotype was recovered from a human donor with common variable immunodeficiency. The chain employs TRBV30 and TRBJ1-1; 7 bases align to TRBD1. Specimen: peripheral blood mononuclear cells. CDR3 residues: CAWSPQTGISFAAFF. Partial CDR3 DNA: TGTGCCTGGAGTCCTCAGACAGGGATTTCCTTTGCA. Based on the CDR3 plus reference TRBV30 and TRBJ1-1, the full variable domain is SQTIHQWPATLVQPVGSPLSLECTVEGTSNPNLYWYRQAAGRGLQLLFYSVGIGQISSEVPQNLSASRPQDRQFILSSKKLLLSDSGFYLCAWSPQTGISFAAFFGQGTRLTVV.